A single sample gave rise to the 24 T cell receptor beta chains below, sequenced in a study of T cell repertoires in cytomegalovirus infection. These receptors have no identified antigens. MiXCR was run by TCRdb on the reads, yielding one entry per CDR3 protein. Of 450,000 to 600,000 distinct CDR3 sequences listed, roughly a third are singletons. The material was cultured PBMCs, obtained from culture after CMV antigen stimulation. Receptors were obtained from a human donor in good health (CMV status not recorded). Some clones in this sample may be carry-over from other donors' samples.

The chain links TRBV7-2 to TRBJ2-7, with 11 bases matching TRBD2. The V segment lost 8 bases and the J segment 5 bases; nucleotides outside the gene matches: 8. Germline V gene sequence: CDR1 SGHTA, CDR2 FQGNSA. CDR3 length: 14 residues. The CDR3: CASGLAGGRHEQYF. CDR3 nucleotide sequence: TGTGCCAGCGGTTTAGCGGGAGGGCGGCACGAGCAGTACTTC. Combining the CDR3 with reference TRBV7-2 and TRBJ2-7 gives the whole variable domain GAGVSQSPSNKVTEKGKDVELRCDPISGHTALYWYRQSLGQGLEFLIYFQGNSAPDKSGLPSDRFSAERTGGSVSTLTIQRTQQEDSAVYLCASGLAGGRHEQYFGPGTRLTVT.

The J gene is TRBJ1-6, the V gene TRBV7-8, with D possibly matching TRBD1 (5 bases). CDR3 length: 12 residues. V was pared by 3 bases and J by 15 bases, with 12 bases between. Germline V gene lookup returns CDR1 SGHVS and CDR2 FQNEAQ. The CDR3 DNA is TGTGCCAGCAGCTTGGGCGGTCAGGGCCTCCACTTT. This translates into CASSLGGQGLHF.

The V call is TRBV4-1, the J call TRBJ2-1, with TRBD2 identical over 12 bases. Looked up from germline, CDR1 is MGHRA and CDR2 is YSYEKL. The CDR3 has 14 amino acids. The V gene end was trimmed by 0 bases and the J gene end by 12 bases; junction bases not matched to a gene: 3. In nucleotides, the CDR3 is TGCGCCAGCAGCCAAGATGAACTAGCGGGAGGGCAGTTCTTC. Encoded protein: CASSQDELAGGQFF.

The genes are TRBV28 and TRBJ2-7, with D maybe TRBD1 (6 bases). Trimming removed 5 bases from V and 3 bases from J, with 14 bases in between. From germline, CDR1 is MDHEN and CDR2 SYDVKM. The CDR3 extends over 14 amino acids. Here the CDR3 DNA reads TGTGCCAGCAGTAAACAGGGATCCCTCTACGAGCAGTACTTC. Translating it yields CASSKQGSLYEQYF. The full variable domain, its missing parts supplied by reference TRBV28 and TRBJ2-7, is DVKVTQSSRYLVKRTGEKVFLECVQDMDHENMFWYRQDPGLGLRLIYFSYDVKMKEKGDIPEGYSVSREKKERFSLILESASTNQTSMYLCASSKQGSLYEQYFGPGTRLTVT.

The rearrangement joins TRBV7-2 to TRBJ1-2, with a tentative D call TRBD1 (5 bases). Trimming removed 0 bases at V and 7 bases at J, with 21 bases between. The CDR3 covers 17 residues. CDR1 SGHTA and CDR2 FQGNSA come from the germline V gene. The CDR3 region is CASSLAFPSGGGGGYTF. The CDR3 DNA follows: TGTGCCAGCAGCTTAGCTTTCCCAAGTGGTGGTGGGGGTGGCTACACCTTC.

The rearrangement uses TRBV12-3 or TRBV12-4 and TRBJ2-3; 13 bases align to TRBD2. CDR3 size: 17 residues. The J segment lost 4 bases and the V segment lost 3 bases, leaving 7 bases of the junction unmatched. The CDR3 spells CASSFRGLAGVADTQYF. The CDR3 coding sequence is TGTGCCAGCAGTTTCCGAGGACTAGCGGGAGTGGCAGATACGCAGTATTTT.

V and J are TRBV19 and TRBJ2-5; TRBD2 matches 7 bases. V dropped 3 bases and J dropped 5; count of bases not matched to a gene: 3. CDR1 and CDR2 (germline): LNHDA, SQIVND (reference sequence). The CDR3 is 13 residues long. CDR3 amino acids: CASSMVRGETQYF. The CDR3 DNA reads as TGTGCCAGTAGTATGGTGCGGGGGGAGACCCAGTACTTC.

This clonotype was found a few times. The CDR3 nucleotides read TGTGCCAGCAGCTTAGGGGACGGTACGCAGTATTTT. It translates to CASSLGDGTQYF. The genes are TRBV7-2 and TRBJ2-3; D may be TRBD1 or TRBD2 (5 bases each). CDR3 length: 12 amino acids. Germline loops: CDR1 SGHTA, CDR2 FQGNSA. V was trimmed by 1 base and J by 8 bases, leaving 7 bases between them.

This clonotype was counted between two and nine times. The chain employs TRBV19 and TRBJ2-5, with 7 bases aligning to TRBD1. Germline values: CDR1 LNHDA, CDR2 SQIVND (reference sequence). The CDR3 spans 11 residues. V dropped 8 bases and J dropped 5; count of bases not matched to a gene: 2. In nucleotides, the CDR3 is TGTGCCAGTCGCAGGGGGGAGACCCAGTACTTC. This sequence encodes CASRRGETQYF.

This chain joins TRBV28 and TRBJ2-7; D possibly corresponds to TRBD1 (6 bases). The CDR3 spans 12 residues. Looked up from germline, CDR1 is MDHEN and CDR2 is SYDVKM. Trimming stripped 6 bases from V and 4 bases from J, with 10 bases between. The CDR3 loop reads CASRGTPYEQYF. The CDR3 DNA follows: TGTGCCAGCAGGGGGACACCTTACGAGCAGTACTTC.

This clonotype was seen ten or more times. The gene calls are TRBV6-1 and TRBJ1-1, with no clear D. Germline assignment: CDR1 MNHNS and CDR2 SASEGT. The CDR3 has 11 amino acids. The V end was cut by 7 bases, the J end by 3 bases, with 6 bases between. This CDR3 is CASKADTEAFF. As DNA, the CDR3 is TGTGCCAGCAAGGCTGACACTGAAGCTTTCTTT.

The rearrangement joins TRBV6-5 to TRBJ2-4; TRBD1 agrees at 8 bases. The germline V gene encodes CDR1 MNHEY and CDR2 SVGAGI. After removal of 6 bases from V and 3 bases from J, the junction contained 4 bases not matched to a gene. The CDR3 extends over 14 amino acids. The CDR3 nucleotides are TGTGCCAGCAGGCCACAGGGGGGCAAAAACATTCAGTACTTC. Amino acids: CASRPQGGKNIQYF.

This clonotype was seen repeatedly, ten times or more. The rearrangement links TRBV27 to TRBJ2-3, with D tentatively TRBD1 or TRBD2 (6 bases each). This CDR3 comprises 16 residues. Trimming removed 6 bases at V and 1 base at J, with 17 bases between. Per germline, CDR1 MNHEY and CDR2 SMNVEV (reference sequence). CDR3 coding DNA: TGTGCCAGCAGCGGACAGCGGGTCTATGGCACAGATACGCAGTATTTT. This translates into CASSGQRVYGTDTQYF.

CDR3 region: CASSYGQKTYNEQFF. The CDR3 nucleotides read TGTGCCAGCAGTTACGGTCAGAAAACCTACAATGAGCAGTTCTTC. This chain links TRBV6-2 or TRBV6-3 with TRBJ2-1; D ambiguous. The CDR3 covers 15 residues. Trimming pared 2 bases from V and 2 bases from J, leaving 10 bases between. Looked up from germline, CDR1 is MNHEY and CDR2 is SVGEGT.

The chain couples TRBV4-1 to TRBJ2-7; perhaps TRBD1 as D (7 bases). V was clipped by 1 base and J by 1 base, with 17 bases between them. This CDR3 is 17 amino acids long. CDR1 is MGHRA, CDR2 YSYEKL, per germline. DNA of the CDR3: TGCGCCAGCAGCCAAGTATGGGGGGACAGTCTTTCCTACGAGCAGTACTTC. Its translation is CASSQVWGDSLSYEQYF.

This rearrangement joins TRBV19 to TRBJ2-1, with 13 bases fitting TRBD2. Unmatched junction bases numbered 6, after V lost 1 base and J lost 12 bases. Per germline, CDR1 LNHDA and CDR2 SQIVND (reference sequence). The CDR3 totals 15 residues. Written as DNA, the CDR3 is TGTGCCAGTAGTATAGGGACTAGCGGGAGAGTGGGGCAGTTCTTC. Translating gives CASSIGTSGRVGQFF.

This clonotype was picked up many times. The rearrangement joins TRBV7-2 to TRBJ2-7, with 12 bases matching TRBD2. CDR1 SGHTA and CDR2 FQGNSA come from the germline V gene. The CDR3 has 15 residues. J lost 3 bases, V lost 5 bases, and 5 bases had no gene match. CDR3 protein: CASSEGLAGVYEQYF. CDR3 coding DNA: TGTGCCAGCAGCGAGGGACTAGCGGGCGTCTACGAGCAGTACTTC.

This clonotype appeared a few times. The chain has TRBV7-2 and TRBJ2-5; D is unclear. Trimming removed 2 bases from V and 2 bases from J, with 3 bases in between. The CDR3 is 12 residues long. The germline V gene encodes CDR1 SGHTA and CDR2 FQGNSA. The CDR3 region has the DNA TGTGCCAGCAGCTTAATGCAAGAGACCCAGTACTTC. Its protein product is CASSLMQETQYF.

This clonotype showed up many times. V usage is TRBV7-2 and J usage is TRBJ1-4, with 9 bases identical to TRBD1. The CDR3 runs 15 residues. Germline V CDR1 and CDR2: SGHTA, FQGNSA. The trim removed 5 bases at V and 12 bases at J, leaving 13 bases unmatched. DNA for the CDR3: TGTGCCAGCAGCCGGAAGACAGGGGGGTCTGTTGAACTGTTTTTT. This gives the protein CASSRKTGGSVELFF.

The J gene is TRBJ2-1, the V gene TRBV5-1, with 11 bases fitting TRBD2. Looked up from germline, CDR1 is SGHRS and CDR2 is YFSETQ. The CDR3 has 15 residues. V lost 6 bases, J lost 7 bases, and 9 bases stayed unmatched. Here the CDR3 DNA reads TGCGCCAGCACCGAACTAGCGGGAGAGTCTAATGAGCAGTTCTTC. Protein product: CASTELAGESNEQFF. The entire variable domain, with the rest obtained from reference TRBV5-1 and TRBJ2-1, is as follows: KAGVTQTPRYLIKTRGQQVTLSCSPISGHRSVSWYQQTPGQGLQFLFEYFSETQRNKGNFPGRFSGRQFSNSRSEMNVSTLELGDSALYLCASTELAGESNEQFFGPGTRLTVL.

This clonotype was detected many times. The chain is built from TRBV4-3 and TRBJ2-1, with D maybe TRBD2 (6 bases). In germline, CDR1 is LGHNA, CDR2 YSLEER. Trimming stripped 1 base from V and 6 bases from J, with 19 bases between. CDR3 length equals 17 residues. The CDR3, as DNA: TGCGCCAGCAGCCAAGGCCGGACTACCTTATCTCCCAATGAGCAGTTCTTC. Translating gives CASSQGRTTLSPNEQFF.

The V and J genes are TRBV2 and TRBJ2-6, with a weak D call TRBD1 (6 bases). V was trimmed by 2 bases and J by 3 bases, leaving 8 bases between them. The CDR3 is 15 amino acids. The germline V gene has CDR1 SNHLY and CDR2 FYNNEI. This chain's CDR3 is CASSEQGRGANVLTF. DNA of the CDR3: TGTGCCAGCAGTGAACAGGGGCGTGGGGCCAACGTCCTGACTTTC.

The chain is built from TRBV27 and TRBJ1-1; D call uncertain. Between the trimmed V and J ends, which lost 4 bases and 7 bases, there was a span of 16 bases. This CDR3 region has 14 residues. Germline loops: CDR1 MNHEY, CDR2 SMNVEV (reference sequence). For the CDR3, the DNA is TGTGCCAGCAGTTCGGAACAGTGGCCCCTTGAAGCTTTCTTT. Protein product: CASSSEQWPLEAFF.

The chain couples TRBV3-1 to TRBJ2-1; 8 bases align to TRBD2. V gave up 0 bases and J gave up 8 bases; unmatched junction bases: 9. Looked up from germline, CDR1 is LGHDT and CDR2 is YNNKEL (reference sequence). The CDR3 consists of 16 residues. DNA for the CDR3: TGTGCCAGCAGCCAAGATACCGGGACTAGAGTCCATGAGCAGTTCTTC. It codes for CASSQDTGTRVHEQFF.